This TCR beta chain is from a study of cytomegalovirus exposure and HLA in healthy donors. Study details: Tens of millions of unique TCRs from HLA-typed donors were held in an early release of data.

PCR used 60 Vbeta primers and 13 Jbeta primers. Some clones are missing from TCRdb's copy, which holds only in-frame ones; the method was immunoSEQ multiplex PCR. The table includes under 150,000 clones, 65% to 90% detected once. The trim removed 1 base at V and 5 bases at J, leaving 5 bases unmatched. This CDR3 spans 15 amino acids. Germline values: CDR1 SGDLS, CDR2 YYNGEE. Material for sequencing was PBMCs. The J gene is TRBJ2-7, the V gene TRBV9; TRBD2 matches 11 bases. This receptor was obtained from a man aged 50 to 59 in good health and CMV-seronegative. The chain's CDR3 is CASSVSGTSGNEQYF. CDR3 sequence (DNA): TGTGCCAGCAGCGTAAGTGGGACTAGCGGAAACGAGCAGTACTTC.